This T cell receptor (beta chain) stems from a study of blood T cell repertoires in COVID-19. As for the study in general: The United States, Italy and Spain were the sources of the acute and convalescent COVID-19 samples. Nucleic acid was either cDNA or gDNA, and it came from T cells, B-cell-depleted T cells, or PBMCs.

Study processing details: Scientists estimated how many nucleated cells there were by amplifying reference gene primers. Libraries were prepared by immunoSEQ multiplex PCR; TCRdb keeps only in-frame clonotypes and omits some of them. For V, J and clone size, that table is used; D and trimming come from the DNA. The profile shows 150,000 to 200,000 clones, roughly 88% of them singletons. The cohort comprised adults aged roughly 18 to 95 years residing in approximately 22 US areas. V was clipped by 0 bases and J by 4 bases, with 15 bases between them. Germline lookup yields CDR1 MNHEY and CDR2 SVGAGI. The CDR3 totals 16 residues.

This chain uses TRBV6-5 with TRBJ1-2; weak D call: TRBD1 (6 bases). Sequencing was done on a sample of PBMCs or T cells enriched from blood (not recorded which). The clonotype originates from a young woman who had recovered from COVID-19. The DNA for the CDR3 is TGTGCCAGCAGTTACTCCGGGTCAGGGGTGGGCTATGGCTACACCTTC. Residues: CASSYSGSGVGYGYTF.